The source of this T cell receptor (beta chain) is a study of cytomegalovirus exposure and HLA in healthy donors. Study-level results: Clusters of TCRs from the first cohort tended to co-occur in the roughly 120 validation repertoires (as a later analysis found).

Comments on this clone: The antigen remains unidentified.

Trimming removed 5 bases from V and 5 bases from J, with 9 bases in between. CDR1 is MNHEY, CDR2 SMNVEV, per germline (reference sequence). This CDR3 has 13 residues. Assay used: immunoSEQ multiplex PCR; TCRdb lists only in-frame clones, some missing. The sample records 150,000 to 200,000 clones, about 85% being singletons. The donors were part of the validation cohort, which consisted of some 120 subjects and was separate from the first cohort of 666 subjects. The TCR sequence derives from a man aged 25-45 years in good health and CMV-seropositive. The rearrangement joins TRBV27 to TRBJ2-2; no clear D. Sequenced: PBMCs. The CDR3 protein is CASSPRDTGELFF. CDR3 bases: TGTGCCAGCAGTCCTCGAGATACCGGGGAGCTGTTTTTT.